These 4 T cell receptor beta chains were sequenced from one sample in a study of cytomegalovirus exposure and HLA in healthy donors. 13 Jbeta primers and 60 Vbeta primers were used for the PCR. Profiled with immunoSEQ multiplex PCR; TCRdb holds only in-frame clones, not every one. The table includes 140,000 to 150,000 clones, around a tenth detected once. Sequenced input: PBMCs. The receptors shown here come from a man aged 50 to 59 in good health and CMV-seronegative.

The J gene is TRBJ1-6, the V gene TRBV10-1; D possibly corresponds to TRBD1 (6 bases). The CDR3 loop spans 17 amino acids. Germline V CDR1 and CDR2: WNHNN, SYGVQD (reference sequence). Trimming cost V 2 bases and J 0 bases, with 11 bases left between them. CDR3 in amino acids: CASSETTGSSYNSPLHF. The DNA for the CDR3 is TGCGCCAGCAGTGAGACTACAGGGAGCTCCTATAATTCACCCCTCCACTTT.

This chain joins TRBV28 and TRBJ2-3; 8 bases are a match to TRBD2. V shed 5 bases and J 1 base; nucleotides not matched to a gene: 11. The CDR3 covers 17 residues. Germline lookup yields CDR1 MDHEN and CDR2 SYDVKM. CDR3 protein: CASSTRVAGGGTDTQYF. CDR3 DNA sequence: TGTGCCAGCAGTACGAGGGTGGCGGGAGGCGGCACAGATACGCAGTATTTT. The whole variable domain, filled in from reference TRBV28 and TRBJ2-3, reads DVKVTQSSRYLVKRTGEKVFLECVQDMDHENMFWYRQDPGLGLRLIYFSYDVKMKEKGDIPEGYSVSREKKERFSLILESASTNQTSMYLCASSTRVAGGGTDTQYFGPGTRLTVL.

The chain joins TRBV2 to TRBJ1-2, with a possible D match to TRBD1 (6 bases). This CDR3 is 13 amino acids long. Germline CDR1 reads SNHLY; CDR2 reads FYNNEI. Trimming left V 6 bases short and J 7 bases short, with 15 bases between. CDR3 sequence (DNA): TGTGCCAGCAGCCGGGACAACCCTCTTGGCTACACCTTC. It is translated as CASSRDNPLGYTF.

This clone appeared a few times. CDR3 sequence (DNA): TGTGCCAGCAGCTTATTTGGGGCACGGACTGAAGCTTTCTTT. This gives the protein CASSLFGARTEAFF. The chain couples TRBV7-2 to TRBJ1-1; TRBD1 is a possible D gene (5 bases). CDR1 and CDR2 from the germline V gene are SGHTA and FQGNSA. Trimming shortened V by 2 bases and J by 5 bases, and 12 bases separated the two germline ends. This CDR3 spans 14 amino acids.